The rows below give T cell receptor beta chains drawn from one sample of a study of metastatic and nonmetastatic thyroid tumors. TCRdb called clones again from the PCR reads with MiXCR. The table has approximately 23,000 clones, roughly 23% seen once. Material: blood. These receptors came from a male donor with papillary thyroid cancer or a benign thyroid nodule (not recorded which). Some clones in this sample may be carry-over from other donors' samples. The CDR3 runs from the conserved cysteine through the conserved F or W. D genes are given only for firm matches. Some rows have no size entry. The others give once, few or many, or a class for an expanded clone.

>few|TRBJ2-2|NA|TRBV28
TGTGCCAGCCAAATTAACCTGTTTTTCGCGGGGGAGCTGTTTTTT
CASQINLFFAGELFF
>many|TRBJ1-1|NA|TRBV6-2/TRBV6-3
TGTGCCAGCAGTCCTTACGGGGGGGCGACCACTGAAGCTTTCTTT
CASSPYGGATTEAFF
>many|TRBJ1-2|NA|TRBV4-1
TGCGCCAGCAGCCAAGACCAAAGCTATGGCTACACCTTC
CASSQDQSYGYTF
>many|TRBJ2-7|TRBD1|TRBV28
TGTGCCAGCAGCAACCCAAACAGGGGGCGCCGGGAGCAGTACTTC
CASSNPNRGRREQYF
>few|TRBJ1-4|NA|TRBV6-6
TGTGCCAGCAGTTACGGCTTTGTGGGGTCGGCTGAAAAACTGTTTTTT
CASSYGFVGSAEKLFF
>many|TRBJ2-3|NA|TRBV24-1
TGTGCCACCAGTGATTTGTTTGGGGGTTTTAGCACAGATACGCAGTATTTT
CATSDLFGGFSTDTQYF
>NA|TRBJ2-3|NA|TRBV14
TGTGCCAGCAGCCAAATGGTAACAGATACGCAGTATTTT
CASSQMVTDTQYF
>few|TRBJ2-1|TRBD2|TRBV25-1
TGTGCCAGCAGTGAAGCTAGCGGGAGTTACAATGAGCAGTTCTTC
CASSEASGSYNEQFF
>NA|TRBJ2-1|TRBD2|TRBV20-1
TGCAGTGCTAGAGGACTAGCGGGACACAATGAGCAGTTCTTC
CSARGLAGHNEQFF
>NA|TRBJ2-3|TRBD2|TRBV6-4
TGTGCCAGCCAAAGGACTATCGGGGGGGGAGGCACAGATACGCAGTATTTT
CASQRTIGGGGTDTQYF